This TCR beta chain is drawn from a study of T cell responses to AZD1222 COVID-19 vaccine. Method: immunoSEQ multiplex PCR; TCRdb's copy keeps in-frame clones and lacks some. The table shows about 140,000 clones, with 85% to 95% occurring only once. Study-level results: CD4 TCRs associated with vaccination spanned spike, dominating at 160-218 and 743-854. Unmutated variant regions reportedly attract nearly half of all spike-specific TCRs. Repertoires were collected only later (after the peak T cell response had occurred).

As concerns this clone: No antigen is known for it.

V was pared by 0 bases and J by 4 bases, with 10 bases between. The germline gives CDR1 MNHEY, CDR2 SVGAGI. The CDR3 consists of 14 residues. Sample: peripheral blood, taken after recovery from COVID-19. The gene calls are TRBV6-5 and TRBJ2-7; D is ambiguous. This clonotype was sampled from an adult who had recovered from COVID-19. The CDR3 region is CASSYSTAIYEQYF. The CDR3 coding sequence is TGTGCCAGCAGTTACTCGACTGCCATATACGAGCAGTACTTC.